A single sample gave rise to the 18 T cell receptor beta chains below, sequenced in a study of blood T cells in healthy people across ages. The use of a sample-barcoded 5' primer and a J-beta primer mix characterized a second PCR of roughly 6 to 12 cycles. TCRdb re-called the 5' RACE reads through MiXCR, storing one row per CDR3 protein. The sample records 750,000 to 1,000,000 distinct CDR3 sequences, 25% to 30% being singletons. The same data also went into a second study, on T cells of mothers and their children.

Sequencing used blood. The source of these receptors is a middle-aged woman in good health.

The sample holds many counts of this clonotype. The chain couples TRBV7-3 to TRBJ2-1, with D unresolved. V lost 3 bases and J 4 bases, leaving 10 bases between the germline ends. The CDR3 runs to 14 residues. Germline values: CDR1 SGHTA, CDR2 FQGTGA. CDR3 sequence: CASSFPPYYNEQFF. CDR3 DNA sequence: TGTGCCAGCAGCTTTCCCCCATATTACAATGAGCAGTTCTTC. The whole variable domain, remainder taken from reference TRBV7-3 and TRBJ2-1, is GAGVSQTPSNKVTEKGKYVELRCDPISGHTALYWYRQSLGQGPEFLIYFQGTGAADDSGLPNDRFFAVRPEGSVSTLKIQRTERGDSAVYLCASSFPPYYNEQFFGPGTRLTVL.

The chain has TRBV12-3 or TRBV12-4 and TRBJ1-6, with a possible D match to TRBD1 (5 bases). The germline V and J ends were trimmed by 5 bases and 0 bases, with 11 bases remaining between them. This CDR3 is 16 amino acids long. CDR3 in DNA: TGTGCCAGCAGTCCAAGACAGAGCTCCTATAATTCACCCCTCCACTTT. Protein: CASSPRQSSYNSPLHF.

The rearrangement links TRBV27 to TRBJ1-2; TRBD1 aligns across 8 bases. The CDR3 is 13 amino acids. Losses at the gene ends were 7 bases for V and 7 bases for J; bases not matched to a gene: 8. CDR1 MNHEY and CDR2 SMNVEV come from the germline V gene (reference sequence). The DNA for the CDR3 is TGTGCCAGCACCGACGGACAGGGTCGTGGCTACACCTTC. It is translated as CASTDGQGRGYTF.

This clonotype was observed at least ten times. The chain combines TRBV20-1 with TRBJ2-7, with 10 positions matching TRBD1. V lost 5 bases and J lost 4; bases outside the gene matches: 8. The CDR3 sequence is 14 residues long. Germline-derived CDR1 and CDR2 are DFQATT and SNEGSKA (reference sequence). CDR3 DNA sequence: TGCAGTGCTCGAACTGGACAGGGGGGTTACGAGCAGTACTTC. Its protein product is CSARTGQGGYEQYF.

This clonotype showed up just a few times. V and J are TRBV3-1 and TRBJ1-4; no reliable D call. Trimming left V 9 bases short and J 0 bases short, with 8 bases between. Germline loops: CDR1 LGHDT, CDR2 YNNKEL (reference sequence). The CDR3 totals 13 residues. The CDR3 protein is CASSVATNEKLFF. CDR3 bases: TGTGCCAGTTCAGTTGCAACTAATGAAAAACTGTTTTTT.

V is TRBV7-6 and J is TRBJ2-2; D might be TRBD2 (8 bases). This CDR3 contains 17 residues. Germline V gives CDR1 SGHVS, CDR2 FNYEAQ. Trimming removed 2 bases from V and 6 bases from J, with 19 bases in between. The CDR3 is CASSLLAGQRVPGELFF. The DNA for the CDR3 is TGTGCCAGCAGCTTATTAGCGGGACAGAGGGTTCCCGGGGAGCTGTTTTTT. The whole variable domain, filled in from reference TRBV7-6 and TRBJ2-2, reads GAGVSQSPRYKVTKRGQDVALRCDPISGHVSLYWYRQALGQGPEFLTYFNYEAQQDKSGLPNDRFSAERPEGSISTLTIQRTEQRDSAMYRCASSLLAGQRVPGELFFGEGSRLTVL.

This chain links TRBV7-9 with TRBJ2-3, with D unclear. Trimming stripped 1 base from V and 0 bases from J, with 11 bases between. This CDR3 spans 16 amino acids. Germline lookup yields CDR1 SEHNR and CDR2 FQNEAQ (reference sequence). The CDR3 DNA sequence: TGTGCCAGCAGCTTAGTGGTCCGCAGTAGCACAGATACGCAGTATTTT. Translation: CASSLVVRSSTDTQYF.

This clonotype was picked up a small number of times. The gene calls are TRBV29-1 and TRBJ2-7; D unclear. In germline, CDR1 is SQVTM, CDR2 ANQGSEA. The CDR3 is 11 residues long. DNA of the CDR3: TGCAGTGCCTCATCTTTCTACGAGCAGTACTTC. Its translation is CSASSFYEQYF.

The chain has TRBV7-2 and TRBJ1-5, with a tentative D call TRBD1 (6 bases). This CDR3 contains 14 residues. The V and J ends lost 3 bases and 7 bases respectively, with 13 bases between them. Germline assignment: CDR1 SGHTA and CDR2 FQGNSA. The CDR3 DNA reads TGTGCCAGCAGCTTCAGGGGAGGAGGACAGCCCCAGCATTTT. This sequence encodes CASSFRGGGQPQHF.

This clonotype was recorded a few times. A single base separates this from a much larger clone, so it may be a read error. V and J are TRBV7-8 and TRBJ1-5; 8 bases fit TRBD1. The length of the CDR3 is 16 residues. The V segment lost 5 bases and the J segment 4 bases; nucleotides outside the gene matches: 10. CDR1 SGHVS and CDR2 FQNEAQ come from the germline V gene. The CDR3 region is CASSPGQASSNQPQHF. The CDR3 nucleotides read TGTGCCAGCAGCCCGGGACAGGCATCATCAAATCAGCCCCAGCATTTT.

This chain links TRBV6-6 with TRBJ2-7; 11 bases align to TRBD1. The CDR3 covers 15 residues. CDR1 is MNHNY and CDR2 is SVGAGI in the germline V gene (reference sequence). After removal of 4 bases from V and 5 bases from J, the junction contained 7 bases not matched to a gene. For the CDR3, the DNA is TGTGCCAGCAGTTTCCGGGACAGGGGGTCCCACGAGCAGTACTTC. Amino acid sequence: CASSFRDRGSHEQYF.

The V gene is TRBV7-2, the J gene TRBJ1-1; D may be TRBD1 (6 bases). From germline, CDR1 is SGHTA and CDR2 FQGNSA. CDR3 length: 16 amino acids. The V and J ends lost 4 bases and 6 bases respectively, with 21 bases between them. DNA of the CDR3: TGTGCCAGCAGCTCGTCTAAGGACAGAACCGTGGCTGAAGCTTTCTTT. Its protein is CASSSSKDRTVAEAFF.

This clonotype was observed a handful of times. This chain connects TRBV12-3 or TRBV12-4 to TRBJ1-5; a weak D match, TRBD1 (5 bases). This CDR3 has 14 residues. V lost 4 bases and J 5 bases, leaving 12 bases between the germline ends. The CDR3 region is CASSSQGGYQPQHF. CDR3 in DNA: TGTGCCAGCAGTTCCCAGGGAGGCTATCAGCCCCAGCATTTT.

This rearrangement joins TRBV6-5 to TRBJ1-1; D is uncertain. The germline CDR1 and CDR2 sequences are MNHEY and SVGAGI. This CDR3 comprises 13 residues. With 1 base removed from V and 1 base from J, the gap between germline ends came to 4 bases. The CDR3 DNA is TGTGCCAGCAGTTACTGGAGGAACACTGAAGCTTTCTTT. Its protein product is CASSYWRNTEAFF.

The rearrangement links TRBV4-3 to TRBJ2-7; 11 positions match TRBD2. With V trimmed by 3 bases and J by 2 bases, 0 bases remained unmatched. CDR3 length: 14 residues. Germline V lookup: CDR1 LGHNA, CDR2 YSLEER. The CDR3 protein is CASSHSGGAYEQYF. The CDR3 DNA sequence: TGCGCCAGCAGCCATAGCGGGGGGGCCTACGAGCAGTACTTC.

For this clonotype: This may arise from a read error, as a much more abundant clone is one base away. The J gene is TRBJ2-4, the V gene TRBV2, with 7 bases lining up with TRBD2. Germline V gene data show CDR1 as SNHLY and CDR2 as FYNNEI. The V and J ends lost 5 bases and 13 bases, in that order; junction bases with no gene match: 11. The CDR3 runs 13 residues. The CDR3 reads CASSSSGYNEQYF. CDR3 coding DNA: TGTGCCAGCAGTTCTAGCGGTTACAATGAGCAGTACTTC. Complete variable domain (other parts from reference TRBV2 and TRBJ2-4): EPEVTQTPSHQVTQMGQEVILRCVPISNHLYFYWYRQILGQKVEFLVSFYNNEISEKSEIFDDQFSVERPDGSNFTLKIRSTKLEDSAMYFCASSSSGYNEQYFGAGTRLSVL.

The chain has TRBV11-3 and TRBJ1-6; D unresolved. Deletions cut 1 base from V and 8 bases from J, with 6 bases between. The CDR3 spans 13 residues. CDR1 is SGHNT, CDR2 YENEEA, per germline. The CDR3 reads CASSLVRDSPLHF. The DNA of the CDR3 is TGTGCCAGCAGCTTAGTACGGGATTCACCCCTCCACTTT.

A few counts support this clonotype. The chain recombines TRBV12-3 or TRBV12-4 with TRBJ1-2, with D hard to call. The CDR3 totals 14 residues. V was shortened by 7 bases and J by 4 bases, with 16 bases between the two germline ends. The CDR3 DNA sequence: TGTGCCAGCACTTCCCCGGGGAGGGTCTATGGCTACACCTTC. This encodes CASTSPGRVYGYTF.